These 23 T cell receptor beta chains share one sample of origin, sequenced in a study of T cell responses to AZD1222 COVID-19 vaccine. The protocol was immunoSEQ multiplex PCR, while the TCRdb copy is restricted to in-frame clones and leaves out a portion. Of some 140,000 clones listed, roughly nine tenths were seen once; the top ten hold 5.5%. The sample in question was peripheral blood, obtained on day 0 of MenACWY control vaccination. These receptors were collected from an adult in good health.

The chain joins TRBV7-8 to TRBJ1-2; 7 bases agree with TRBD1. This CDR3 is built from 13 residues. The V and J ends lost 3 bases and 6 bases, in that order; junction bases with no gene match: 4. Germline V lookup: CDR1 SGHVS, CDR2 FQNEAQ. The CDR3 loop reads CASSLQGGHGYTF. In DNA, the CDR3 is TGTGCCAGCAGCTTGCAGGGGGGTCATGGCTACACCTTC. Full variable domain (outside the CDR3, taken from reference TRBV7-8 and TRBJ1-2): GAGVSQSPRYKVAKRGQDVALRCDPISGHVSLFWYQQALGQGPEFLTYFQNEAQLDKSGLPSDRFFAERPEGSVSTLKIQRTQQEDSAVYLCASSLQGGHGYTFGSGTRLTVV.

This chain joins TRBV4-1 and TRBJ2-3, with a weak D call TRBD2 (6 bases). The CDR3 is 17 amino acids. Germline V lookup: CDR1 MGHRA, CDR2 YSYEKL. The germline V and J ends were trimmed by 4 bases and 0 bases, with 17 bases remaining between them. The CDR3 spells CASSLPLIGGSTDTQYF. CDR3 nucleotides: TGCGCCAGCAGCCTCCCTTTGATCGGGGGAAGCACAGATACGCAGTATTTT.

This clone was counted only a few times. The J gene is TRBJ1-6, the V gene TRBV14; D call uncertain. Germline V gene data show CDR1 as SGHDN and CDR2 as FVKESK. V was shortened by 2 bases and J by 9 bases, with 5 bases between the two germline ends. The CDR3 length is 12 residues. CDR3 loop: CASSQPPSPLHF. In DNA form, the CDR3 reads TGTGCCAGCAGCCAACCCCCTTCACCCCTCCACTTT. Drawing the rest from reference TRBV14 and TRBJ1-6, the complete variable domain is EAGVTQFPSHSVIEKGQTVTLRCDPISGHDNLYWYRRVMGKEIKFLLHFVKESKQDESGMPNNRFLAERTGGTYSTLKVQPAELEDSGVYFCASSQPPSPLHFGNGTRLTVT.

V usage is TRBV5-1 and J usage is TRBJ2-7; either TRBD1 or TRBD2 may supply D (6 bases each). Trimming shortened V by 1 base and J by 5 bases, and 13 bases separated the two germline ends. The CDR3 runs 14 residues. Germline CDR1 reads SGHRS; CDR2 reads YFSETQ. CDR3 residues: CASSLCGGHNEQYV. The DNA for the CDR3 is TGCGCCAGCAGCTTGTGTGGGGGGCACAACGAGCAGTACGTC.

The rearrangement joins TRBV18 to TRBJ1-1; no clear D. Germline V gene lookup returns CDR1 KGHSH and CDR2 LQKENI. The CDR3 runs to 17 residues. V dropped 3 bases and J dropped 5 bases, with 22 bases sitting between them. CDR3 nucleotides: TGTGCCAGCTCACCGTCCAGACGCATTAATGGAAGGACTGAAGCTTTCTTT. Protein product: CASSPSRRINGRTEAFF.

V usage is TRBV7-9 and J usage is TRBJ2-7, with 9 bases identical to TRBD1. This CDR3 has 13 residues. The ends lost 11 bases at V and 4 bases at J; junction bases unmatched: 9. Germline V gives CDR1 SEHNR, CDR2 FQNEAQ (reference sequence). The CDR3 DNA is TGTGCCGGAACCGGGACAGGGAATTACGAGCAGTACTTC. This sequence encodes CAGTGTGNYEQYF.

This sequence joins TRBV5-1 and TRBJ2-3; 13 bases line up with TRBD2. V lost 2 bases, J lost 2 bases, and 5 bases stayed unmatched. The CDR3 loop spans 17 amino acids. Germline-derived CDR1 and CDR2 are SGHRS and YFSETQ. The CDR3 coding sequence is TGCGCCAGCAGCTTCTTGGGGACTAGCGGGGCCACAGATACGCAGTATTTT. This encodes CASSFLGTSGATDTQYF.

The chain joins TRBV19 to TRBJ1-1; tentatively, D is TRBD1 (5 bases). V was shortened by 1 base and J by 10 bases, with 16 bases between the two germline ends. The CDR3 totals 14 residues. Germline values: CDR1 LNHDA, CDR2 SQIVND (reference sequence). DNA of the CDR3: TGTGCCAGTAGTATAGCTGAGACCTATAGGGGAGCTTTCTTT. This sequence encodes CASSIAETYRGAFF.

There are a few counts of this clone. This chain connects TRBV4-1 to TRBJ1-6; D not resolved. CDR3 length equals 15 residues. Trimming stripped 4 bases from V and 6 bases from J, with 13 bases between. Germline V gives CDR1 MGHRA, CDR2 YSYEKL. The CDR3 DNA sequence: TGCGCCAGCAGCCCGGGGTTTGGTGGTAATTCACCCCTCCACTTT. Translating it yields CASSPGFGGNSPLHF.

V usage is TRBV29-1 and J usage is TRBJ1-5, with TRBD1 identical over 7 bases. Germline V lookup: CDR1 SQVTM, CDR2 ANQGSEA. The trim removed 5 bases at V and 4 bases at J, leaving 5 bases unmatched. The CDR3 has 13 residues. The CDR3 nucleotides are TGCAGCGTTAGGGGACAGATTAATCAGCCCCAGCATTTT. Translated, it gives CSVRGQINQPQHF.

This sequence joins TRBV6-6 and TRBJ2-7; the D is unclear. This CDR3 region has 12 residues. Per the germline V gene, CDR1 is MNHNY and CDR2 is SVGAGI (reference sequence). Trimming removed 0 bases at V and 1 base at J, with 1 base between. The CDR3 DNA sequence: TGTGCCAGCAGTTACTCGTCCTACGAGCAGTACTTC. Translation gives CASSYSSYEQYF.

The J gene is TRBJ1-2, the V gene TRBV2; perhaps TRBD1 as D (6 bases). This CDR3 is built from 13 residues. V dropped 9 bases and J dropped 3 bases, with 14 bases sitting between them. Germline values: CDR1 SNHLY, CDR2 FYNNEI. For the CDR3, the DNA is TGTGCCAGTTTACAGGGAATTGACTATGGCTACACCTTC. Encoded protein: CASLQGIDYGYTF.

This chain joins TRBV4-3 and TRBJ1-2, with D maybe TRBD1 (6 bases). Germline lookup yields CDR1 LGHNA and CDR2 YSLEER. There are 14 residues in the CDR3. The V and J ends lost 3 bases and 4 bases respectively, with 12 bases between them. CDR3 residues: CASSQGAQGYGYTF. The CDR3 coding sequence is TGCGCCAGCAGCCAGGGGGCCCAGGGCTATGGCTACACCTTC.

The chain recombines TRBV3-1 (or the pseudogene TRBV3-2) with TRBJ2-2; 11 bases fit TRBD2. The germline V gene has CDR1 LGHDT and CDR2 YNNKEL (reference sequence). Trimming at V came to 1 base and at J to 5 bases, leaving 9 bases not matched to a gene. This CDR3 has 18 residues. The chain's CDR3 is CASSQGGTSGRGTGELFF. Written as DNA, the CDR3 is TGTGCCAGCAGCCAAGGAGGAACTAGCGGGAGAGGAACCGGGGAGCTGTTTTTT.

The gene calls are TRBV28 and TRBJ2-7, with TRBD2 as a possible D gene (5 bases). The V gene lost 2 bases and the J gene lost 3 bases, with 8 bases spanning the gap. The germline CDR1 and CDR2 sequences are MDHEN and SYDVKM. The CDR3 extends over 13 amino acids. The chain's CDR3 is CASSLGRGYEQYV. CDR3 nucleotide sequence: TGTGCCAGCAGTTTAGGCCGGGGCTACGAGCAGTACGTC.

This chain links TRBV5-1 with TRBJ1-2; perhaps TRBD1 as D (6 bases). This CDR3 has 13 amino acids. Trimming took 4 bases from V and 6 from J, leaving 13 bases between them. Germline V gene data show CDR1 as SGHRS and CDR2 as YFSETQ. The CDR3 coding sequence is TGCGCCAGCAGCCCGGAGGGGGGCAATGGCTACACCTTC. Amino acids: CASSPEGGNGYTF.

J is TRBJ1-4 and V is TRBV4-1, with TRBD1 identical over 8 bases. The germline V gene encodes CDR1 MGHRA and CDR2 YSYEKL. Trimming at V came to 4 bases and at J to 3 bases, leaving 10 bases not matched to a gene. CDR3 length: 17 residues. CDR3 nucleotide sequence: TGCGCCAGCAGCCTCGGACCAGGGGGCCTGGCTAATGAAAAACTGTTTTTT. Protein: CASSLGPGGLANEKLFF.

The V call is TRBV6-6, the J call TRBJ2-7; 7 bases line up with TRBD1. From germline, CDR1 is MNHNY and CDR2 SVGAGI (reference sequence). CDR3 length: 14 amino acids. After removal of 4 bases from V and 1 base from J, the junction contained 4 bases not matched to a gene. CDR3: CASSSWTGSYEQYF. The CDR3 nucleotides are TGTGCCAGCAGTTCGTGGACAGGTTCCTACGAGCAGTACTTC.

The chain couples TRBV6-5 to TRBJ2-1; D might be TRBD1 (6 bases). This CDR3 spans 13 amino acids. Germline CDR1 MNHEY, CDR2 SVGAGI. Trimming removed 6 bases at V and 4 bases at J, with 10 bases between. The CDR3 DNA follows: TGTGCCAGCAGGAGACAGGTATACAATGAGCAGTTCTTC. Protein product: CASRRQVYNEQFF.

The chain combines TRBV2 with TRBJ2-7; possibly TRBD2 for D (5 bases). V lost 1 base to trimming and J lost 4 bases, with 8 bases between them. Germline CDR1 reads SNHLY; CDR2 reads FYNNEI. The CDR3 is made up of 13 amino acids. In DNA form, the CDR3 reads TGTGCCAGCAGTGAAGGTCTAGCTTACGAGCAGTACGTC. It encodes CASSEGLAYEQYV.

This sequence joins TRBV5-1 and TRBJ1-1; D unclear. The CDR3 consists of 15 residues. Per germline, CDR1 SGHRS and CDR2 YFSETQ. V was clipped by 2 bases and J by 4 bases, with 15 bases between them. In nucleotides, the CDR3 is TGCGCCAGCAGCTTATCCAGCAGTGGTGGCACTGAAGCTTTCTTT. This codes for CASSLSSSGGTEAFF.

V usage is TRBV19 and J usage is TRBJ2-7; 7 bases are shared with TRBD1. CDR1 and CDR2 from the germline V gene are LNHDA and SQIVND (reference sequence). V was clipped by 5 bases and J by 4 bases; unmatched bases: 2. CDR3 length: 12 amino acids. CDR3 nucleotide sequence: TGTGCCAGTAGTCAGACAGGGTACGAGCAGTACTTC. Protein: CASSQTGYEQYF.

CDR3: CASSSWDRVINEQYF. Here the CDR3 DNA reads TGCGCCAGCAGCTCCTGGGACAGGGTGATCAACGAGCAGTACTTC. The rearrangement joins TRBV5-1 to TRBJ2-7; 9 nucleotides agree with TRBD1. Germline CDR1 is SGHRS and CDR2 is YFSETQ. The trim removed 3 bases at V and 5 bases at J, leaving 9 bases unmatched. This CDR3 region has 15 residues.